These 27 T cell receptor beta chains were all obtained from the same sample, sequenced in a study of tumor and adjacent non-tumor tissue in lung cancer. This sample's RNA came from whole unsorted tissue. Distant lung tissue was collected more than 3 cm away from the tumor edge. The library came from three nested PCR rounds adapted from ARM-PCR protocols. Each CDR3 protein is one row after TCRdb ran MiXCR on the multiplex PCR reads. This repertoire shows some 70,000 distinct CDR3 sequences, 55% to 70% found once; its top ten account for roughly 26%. Sequencing was performed on distant non-tumor lung tissue. The source of these receptors is a woman aged 50 to 65 with non-small cell lung cancer.

A note on this clonotype: Being one base from a much bigger clone, this may be a read error. The CDR3 DNA follows: TGTGCCAGCAGTTACACTAACGGGAGAGGCTACAATGAGCAGTTCTTC. Translating gives CASSYTNGRGYNEQFF. The chain joins TRBV6-2 or TRBV6-3 to TRBJ2-1; the D gene is possibly TRBD2 (6 bases). The V end was cut by 2 bases, the J end by 3 bases, with 14 bases between. Germline V gene sequence: CDR1 MNHEY, CDR2 SVGEGT. The CDR3 loop spans 16 amino acids.

A note on this clonotype: This may be a read error, as it is one base from a much larger clone. The gene calls are TRBV20-1 and TRBJ2-7, with D possibly being TRBD1 (7 bases). The V gene's germline CDR1 is DFQATT and CDR2 SNEGSKA (reference sequence). The CDR3 length is 12 residues. The CDR3 coding sequence is TGCAATGCCAACCGACAGGGAGGTGAGCAGTACTTC. This sequence encodes CNANRQGGEQYF.

Only a few counts were recorded for this clonotype. CDR3 amino acids: CASSFSGRNSEQFF. As DNA, the CDR3 is TGTGCCAGCAGTTTTAGCGGGAGGAATAGTGAGCAGTTCTTC. The V and J genes are TRBV28 and TRBJ2-1; 10 bases are a match to TRBD2. The V segment lost 3 bases and the J segment 9 bases; nucleotides outside the gene matches: 5. CDR1 and CDR2 (germline): MDHEN, SYDVKM. The length of the CDR3 is 14 residues.

On this clonotype itself: At one boundary the junction diverges from the germline segment, which might be a read error. This rearrangement joins TRBV4-1 to TRBJ2-3; D ambiguous. The CDR3 has 19 amino acids. Germline V gene data show CDR1 as MGHRA and CDR2 as YSYEKL. The CDR3 DNA sequence: TGCGCCAGCAACCAAGATGGCCAGAGATTGCGGAGTAGCACAGATACGCAGTATTTT. Residues: CASNQDGQRLRSSTDTQYF.

This clonotype has a single count. Since no conserved phenylalanine or tryptophan closes the CDR3, a read error is the likely cause. The DNA is left out, because the CDR3 cannot be placed on it with certainty; the CDR3 is given as TCRdb lists it. The chain is built from TRBV10-3 and TRBJ2-2; the table's D call TRBD1 went unverified against the DNA. Termini included, the CDR3 measures 17 amino acids. Germline CDR1 reads ENHRY; CDR2 reads SYGVKD. This chain's CDR3 is CAISETPGRPNSGELIV.

About this clonotype itself: One junction end disagrees with the germline gene, perhaps due to a read error. The chain links TRBV12-3 or TRBV12-4 to TRBJ2-7; the D is unclear. The CDR3 loop spans 13 amino acids. The CDR3 nucleotides are TGTGCCAACAGCCGACGAGGAATGGACCTTCAGTATTTC. It codes for CANSRRGMDLQYF.

Notes on this clonotype: A read error may produce the germline difference seen at one junction end. The chain couples TRBV29-1 to TRBJ1-2, with a weak D call TRBD1 (5 bases). Germline assignment: CDR1 SQVTM and CDR2 ANQGSEA. The CDR3 totals 17 residues. The CDR3 DNA follows: TGCAGTGTTGAAGATCTTACCGGGGGTCAGGAGGCCGATGGCTACACCTTC. Amino acids: CSVEDLTGGQEADGYTF.

This clonotype was recorded many times. The genes are TRBV6-1 and TRBJ1-1, with 8 bases identical to TRBD1. Germline values: CDR1 MNHNS, CDR2 SASEGT. CDR3 length: 16 amino acids. V gave up 7 bases and J gave up 0 bases; unmatched junction bases: 10. The CDR3 loop is CASTFGTGRMNTEAFF. DNA for the CDR3: TGTGCCAGCACATTCGGGACAGGCCGCATGAACACTGAAGCTTTCTTT.

Ten or more counts support this clonotype. The rearrangement links TRBV9 to TRBJ2-7; the D gene could be TRBD1 or TRBD2 (5 bases each). V dropped 6 bases and J dropped 5 bases, with 15 bases sitting between them. CDR1 and CDR2 (germline): SGDLS, YYNGEE. The CDR3 is made up of 13 amino acids. The DNA of the CDR3 is TGTGCCAGCAACCGGGACGGACGCCACGAGCAGTACTTC. Protein product: CASNRDGRHEQYF.

With regard to this clonotype: One end of the junction varies from germline; a read error may be responsible. The V and J genes are TRBV28 and TRBJ2-1; D may be TRBD2 (6 bases). Germline V gene sequence: CDR1 MDHEN, CDR2 SYDVKM. CDR3 length: 14 amino acids. This CDR3 is CTSSMQALYNEQFF. The DNA for the CDR3 is TGTACTAGCAGTATGCAGGCCCTCTACAATGAACAGTTCTTC.

Remarks on this clonotype: The germline gene is not matched at one end of the junction; a read error may be the cause. V gene TRBV25-1 combines with J gene TRBJ2-3; TRBD2 might be the D (6 bases). The germline CDR1 and CDR2 sequences are MGHDK and SYGVNS. The CDR3 runs 15 residues. CDR3 DNA: TGTGCCAACAGTGCGGAGGGCCCTAGCACAGATACGCAGTATTTT. The encoded protein is CANSAEGPSTDTQYF.

With respect to this clonotype: A read error is possible here, since a much larger clone lies one base away. The V gene is TRBV4-1, the J gene TRBJ2-7, with a weak D call TRBD1 (6 bases). Trimming removed 4 bases from V and 1 base from J, with 14 bases in between. The CDR3 has 15 residues. CDR1 MGHRA and CDR2 YSYEKL come from the germline V gene. The CDR3 reads CASSRTGWQSYEQYF. In DNA form, the CDR3 reads TGCGCCAGCAGCCGAACAGGGTGGCAGTCCTACGAGCAGTACTTC.

This clonotype has just one count. Just one base apart from a much larger clone, this may be a read error. No conserved phenylalanine or tryptophan is present at the end of the CDR3, so a read error is the likely explanation. The chain couples TRBV10-2 to TRBJ2-2; no reliable D call. Germline values: CDR1 WSHSY, CDR2 SAAADI. The CDR3 length is 11 residues. V was cut by 3 bases and J by 8 bases, with 4 bases left in between. CDR3 bases: TGCGCCAGCAGTGACAGAGGGGAGCTGTTTCTT. Translation gives CASSDRGELFL.

This clonotype occurred a few times. J is TRBJ1-2 and V is TRBV15; D is unclear. Per the germline V gene, CDR1 is LNHNV and CDR2 is YYDKDF (reference sequence). CDR3 length: 14 amino acids. Trimming removed 3 bases from V and 3 bases from J, with 11 bases in between. The CDR3 DNA follows: TGTGCCACCAGCAGGCCTGGATTGCACTATGGCTACACCTTC. This sequence encodes CATSRPGLHYGYTF. Full variable domain (rest looked up from reference TRBV15 and TRBJ1-2): DAMVIQNPRYQVTQFGKPVTLSCSQTLNHNVMYWYQQKSSQAPKLLFHYYDKDFNNEADTPDNFQSRRPNTSFCFLDIRSPGLGDTAMYLCATSRPGLHYGYTFGSGTRLTVV.

Only a few counts were recorded for this clonotype. The junction does not match germline at one end; this may be a read error. The gene calls are TRBV11-1 and TRBJ2-1; no reliable D call. The CDR3 sequence is 13 residues long. Germline-derived CDR1 and CDR2 are SGHAT and FQDESV (reference sequence). The CDR3, as DNA: TGTCCCAGTAGCTTACCTCCGCTGGATGTGCAGTTCTTC. It encodes CPSSLPPLDVQFF.

Concerning this clonotype: Given the absence of the conserved phenylalanine or tryptophan at the CDR3 end, a read error is likely. This chain links TRBV7-8 with TRBJ1-5, with D maybe TRBD1 (5 bases). The CDR3 is 15 amino acids. The V gene lost 0 bases and the J gene lost 3 bases, with 9 bases spanning the gap. The germline gives CDR1 SGHVS, CDR2 FQNEAQ. CDR3 amino acids: CASSLAGEFNQPQHS. In DNA form, the CDR3 reads TGTGCCAGCAGCTTAGCGGGGGAGTTCAATCAGCCCCAGCATTCT.

As regards this clonotype: Here the CDR3 omits its conserved ending phenylalanine or tryptophan, so a read error is the likely source. This chain joins TRBV6-2 or TRBV6-3 and TRBJ1-5; D may be TRBD1 (6 bases). The CDR3 covers 14 residues. Germline lookup yields CDR1 MNHEY and CDR2 SVGEGT. CDR3 loop: CASRPGGASQTQHL. CDR3 sequence (DNA): TGTGCCAGCAGACCGGGGGGCGCCAGTCAGACCCAGCATCTT.

The V call is TRBV30, the J call TRBJ1-2; the D is unclear. V lost 0 bases and J lost 1, with 6 bases in between. This CDR3 is built from 13 residues. Germline V gene data show CDR1 as GTSNPN and CDR2 as SVGIG (reference sequence). The CDR3 DNA follows: TGTGCCTGGAGTGTCCGCAGTAACTATGGCTACACCTTC. Translated: CAWSVRSNYGYTF.

This clonotype was detected a few times. V and J are TRBV27 and TRBJ1-1; D not resolved. The CDR3 consists of 12 residues. Germline V gene lookup returns CDR1 MNHEY and CDR2 SMNVEV (reference sequence). Trimming took 6 bases from V and 1 from J, leaving 6 bases between them. The CDR3 loop is CASRTANTEAFF. The CDR3 nucleotides are TGTGCCAGCAGAACCGCGAACACTGAAGCTTTCTTT.

For this clonotype: The conserved phenylalanine or tryptophan normally closing the CDR3 is absent here, so this likely arose from a read error. The chain employs TRBV11-2 and TRBJ1-6, with TRBD1 matching 8 bases. The CDR3 extends over 15 amino acids. Trimming removed 9 bases from V and 5 bases from J; junction bases left unmatched: 9. Germline CDR1 is SGHAT and CDR2 is FQNNGV. This chain's CDR3 is CARSPGQGHNSPLHN. Here the CDR3 DNA reads TGTGCCAGGAGCCCAGGACAGGGTCATAATTCACCCCTCCACAAT.

This clonotype was recorded a few times. The chain joins TRBV28 to TRBJ1-5, with no clear D. CDR1 is MDHEN, CDR2 SYDVKM, per germline. The CDR3 spans 16 residues. V was trimmed by 7 bases and J by 0 bases, leaving 16 bases between them. CDR3 in DNA: TGTGCCAGCACTCGACTTACGAGGGTTAGCAATCAGCCCCAGCATTTT. Its translation: CASTRLTRVSNQPQHF.

Regarding this clonotype: A read error may explain this, as a much larger clone is one base away. Since no conserved phenylalanine or tryptophan closes the CDR3, a read error is the likely cause. This chain links TRBV20-1 with TRBJ1-2; no definite D call. Per germline, CDR1 DFQATT and CDR2 SNEGSKA (reference sequence). V lost 5 bases and J lost 3, with 10 bases in between. The CDR3 has 12 residues. CDR3 residues: CSALRPDYGYTV. The CDR3 bases are TGCAGTGCTTTACGCCCGGACTATGGCTACACCGTC.

This sequence joins TRBV4-1 and TRBJ1-1; D is ambiguous. V lost 0 bases and J 10 bases, leaving 21 bases between the germline ends. This CDR3 region has 16 residues. Per the germline V gene, CDR1 is MGHRA and CDR2 is YSYEKL. CDR3 protein: CASSQDQYRLNIGAFF. In DNA, the CDR3 is TGCGCCAGCAGCCAAGACCAGTACCGATTGAACATTGGAGCTTTCTTT.

The gene calls are TRBV28 and TRBJ2-3; 11 bases line up with TRBD2. The CDR3 is 18 residues long. J gave up 6 bases and V 4 bases, and 15 bases lay outside the gene matches. Germline V CDR1 and CDR2: MDHEN, SYDVKM. The CDR3 DNA is TGTGCCAGCAGTTACGGGACTAGCGGTCAACCTACCCGGGATACGCAGTATTTT. Encoded protein: CASSYGTSGQPTRDTQYF.

The chain couples TRBV10-3 to TRBJ2-3; 8 nucleotides match TRBD2. Per germline, CDR1 ENHRY and CDR2 SYGVKD. The J segment lost 1 base and the V segment lost 4 bases, leaving 4 bases of the junction unmatched. The CDR3 runs to 15 residues. Written as DNA, the CDR3 is TGTGCCATCAGTGGGGGACTAGGGGGCACAGATACGCAGTATTTT. As protein: CAISGGLGGTDTQYF.

This clonotype occurred a few times. Being one base from a much bigger clone, this may be a read error. This rearrangement joins TRBV5-1 to TRBJ1-1; D possibly corresponds to TRBD1 (6 bases). The V gene's germline CDR1 is SGHRS and CDR2 YFSETQ. This CDR3 has 15 residues. The CDR3 region has the DNA TGCGCCAGCAGCTCTGGGAGGGGGAGGAACACTGTAGCTTTCTTT. Amino acids: CASSSGRGRNTVAFF.

This clonotype was counted ten times or more. The chain links TRBV10-3 to TRBJ2-3; D possibly matches TRBD1 or TRBD2 (5 bases each). Germline V gene data show CDR1 as ENHRY and CDR2 as SYGVKD. The CDR3 extends over 14 amino acids. V lost 2 bases to trimming and J lost 0 bases, with 6 bases between them. The DNA of the CDR3 is TGTGCCATCAGTGAGGGGGGAAGCACAGATACGCAGTATTTT. The encoded protein is CAISEGGSTDTQYF.